The rows below give T cell receptor beta chains drawn from one sample of a study of vaccination and CD4 T cells after COVID-19. TCRdb used MiXCR to reprocess the PCR reads, holding one entry per CDR3 protein. The sample has about 16,000 distinct CDR3 sequences, 44% seen once. Their antigens remain unidentified. The specimen comprised CD4+ T cells from blood, cultured in vitro, sampled after SARS-CoV-2 vaccination. These receptors originate from a human donor who had recovered from COVID-19. Both conserved end residues are part of each CDR3. D genes are given only for firm matches. The size of a clone is reported for some rows only, either as once, few or many, or as a class for expanded clones.

NA TRBJ2-4 TRBV6-1 TRBD2 CASSLTGRDIQYF TGTGCCAGCAGCCTAACCGGGAGGGACATTCAGTACTTC
NA TRBJ1-4 TRBV28 NA CASSSSARWDEKLFF TGTGCCAGCAGTTCCTCCGCCCGGTGGGATGAAAAACTGTTTTTT
NA TRBJ1-6 TRBV4-3 NA CASSQDSGAYRNSPLHF TGCGCCAGCAGCCAAGATTCAGGGGCTTACCGGAATTCACCCCTCCACTTT
NA TRBJ1-1 TRBV29-1 TRBD1 CSVQTGVGTEAFF TGCAGCGTCCAGACAGGGGTCGGAACTGAAGCTTTCTTT
few TRBJ1-5 TRBV11-1 TRBD1 CASSLKWTGGNQPQHF TGTGCCAGCAGCTTAAAATGGACAGGAGGCAATCAGCCCCAGCATTTT
NA TRBJ1-1 TRBV19 NA CASSIAIFSEAFF TGTGCCAGTAGTATAGCGATTTTCTCCGAAGCTTTCTTT
NA TRBJ1-5 TRBV14 NA CASSQGINQPQHF TGTGCCAGCAGCCAAGGGATCAATCAGCCCCAGCATTTT
few TRBJ1-6 TRBV6-1 TRBD1 CASRSGGENSPLHF TGTGCCAGCAGATCAGGGGGAGAAAATTCACCCCTCCACTTT
NA TRBJ2-2 TRBV6-4 NA CASTSYTGELFF TGTGCCAGCACCAGTTACACCGGGGAGCTGTTTTTT
few TRBJ2-5 TRBV19 NA CASSTGGASQETQYF TGTGCCAGTAGTACCGGGGGAGCGTCTCAAGAGACCCAGTACTTC
NA TRBJ2-7 TRBV28 NA CASNPPFGQRSPKQYF TGTGCCAGCAATCCACCGTTCGGACAGCGATCTCCTAAGCAGTACTTC
NA TRBJ1-6 TRBV28 TRBD1 CASSSGQGAGFSPLHF TGTGCCAGCAGTTCTGGACAGGGTGCCGGCTTTTCACCCCTCCACTTT
NA TRBJ2-5 TRBV20-1 TRBD1 CSARDPTGGGETQYF TGCAGTGCTAGAGATCCAACAGGGGGCGGGGAGACCCAGTACTTC
NA TRBJ2-3 TRBV7-2 TRBD2 CASSVGTSVHTDTQYF TGTGCCAGCAGCGTAGGGACTAGCGTACACACAGATACGCAGTATTTT
few TRBJ2-3 TRBV20-1 TRBD2 CSARASGRASGTQYF TGCAGTGCTAGAGCTAGCGGGAGGGCCAGTGGTACGCAGTATTTT
few TRBJ2-7 TRBV7-2 NA CASSPPTTSAGEQYF TGTGCCAGCAGCCCCCCGACCACCTCGGCGGGAGAGCAGTACTTC
medium-sized TRBJ2-1 TRBV28 TRBD2 CASSLGGRGISYNEQFF TGTGCCAGCAGTTTAGGCGGGAGAGGGATCTCCTACAATGAGCAGTTCTTC
NA TRBJ2-3 TRBV20-1 TRBD2 CSARGDFLAGASDTQYF TGCAGTGCTAGGGGGGACTTTCTAGCGGGAGCCTCAGATACGCAGTATTTT
NA TRBJ1-5 TRBV28 NA CASSSGPDSNQPQHF TGTGCCAGCAGTTCGGGTCCGGACAGCAATCAGCCCCAGCATTTT
NA TRBJ2-1 TRBV5-8 NA CASSRTGLANEQFF TGTGCCAGCAGCCGTACAGGGCTAGCCAATGAGCAGTTCTTC
NA TRBJ2-5 TRBV7-6 NA CASSLVGGQPLGTQYF TGTGCCAGCAGCTTAGTGGGGGGACAACCCCTAGGGACCCAGTACTTC
NA TRBJ2-3 TRBV20-1 TRBD2 CSARVPQVSGNADTQYF TGCAGTGCTAGAGTCCCCCAAGTTAGCGGGAACGCAGATACGCAGTATTTT
NA TRBJ2-1 TRBV6-4 TRBD2 CASSVTGEGPYNEQFF TGTGCCAGCAGTGTGACGGGGGAGGGCCCCTACAATGAGCAGTTCTTC
NA TRBJ2-3 TRBV10-2 TRBD2 CASGPTGGRDTQYF TGCGCCAGCGGCCCGACGGGAGGGAGAGATACGCAGTATTTT
few TRBJ2-3 TRBV18 NA CASSPFVGVTDTQYF TGTGCCAGCTCACCATTCGTAGGGGTTACAGATACGCAGTATTTT
once TRBJ2-3 TRBV7-9 NA CASSPIGGGDTQYF TGTGCCAGCAGCCCCATAGGTGGCGGAGATACGCAGTATTTT
NA TRBJ2-3 TRBV24-1 NA CATREAGQSTTDTQYF TGTGCCACCAGAGAAGCCGGACAGAGCACCACAGATACGCAGTATTTT
few TRBJ1-2 TRBV6-1 NA CASRGRGGDYGYTF TGTGCCAGCAGGGGCCGGGGGGGTGACTATGGCTACACCTTC
once TRBJ1-6 TRBV7-2 NA CASSLAGPPRDSPLHF TGTGCCAGCAGCTTAGCGGGCCCGCCAAGGGATTCACCCCTCCACTTT
NA TRBJ1-5 TRBV12-3/TRBV12-4 NA CASSQSLILPQHF TGTGCCAGCAGTCAGAGCCTAATCCTTCCCCAGCATTTT
NA TRBJ1-6 TRBV28 TRBD1 CASKLRQGLNSPLHF TGTGCCAGCAAGCTCCGACAGGGCCTTAATTCACCCCTCCACTTT
NA TRBJ2-1 TRBV6-1 TRBD2 CASSRTGGPYNEQFF TGTGCCAGCAGTCGAACGGGAGGGCCTTACAATGAGCAGTTCTTC
NA TRBJ2-1 TRBV6-5 NA CASSYSLGASGVRNEQFF TGTGCCAGCAGTTACTCCCTCGGGGCGTCGGGAGTAAGGAATGAGCAGTTCTTC
few TRBJ1-2 TRBV30 NA CAWLPEAGKNYGYTF TGTGCCTGGCTACCTGAGGCAGGAAAAAACTATGGCTACACCTTC
few TRBJ2-3 TRBV7-2 NA CASSLALNQRAVTDTQYF TGTGCCAGCAGCTTAGCGCTAAACCAGCGGGCCGTCACAGATACGCAGTATTTT
NA TRBJ2-1 TRBV30 NA CAWSVGTPSYNEQFF TGTGCCTGGAGTGTAGGCACCCCCTCCTACAATGAGCAGTTCTTC
NA TRBJ2-5 TRBV7-8 NA CASSQLGGQYF TGTGCCAGCAGCCAGTTGGGGGGCCAGTACTTC
few TRBJ2-3 TRBV2 NA CASSGLFTSTDTQYF TGTGCCAGCAGTGGACTATTTACTAGCACAGATACGCAGTATTTT
NA TRBJ2-1 TRBV7-9 NA CASSLEQSDYNEQFF TGTGCCAGCAGCTTAGAACAGTCAGACTACAATGAGCAGTTCTTC
NA TRBJ2-6 TRBV27 TRBD2 CASKRAGGPGRSGANVLTF TGTGCCAGCAAGAGGGCGGGAGGGCCTGGTCGCTCTGGGGCCAACGTCCTGACTTTC
NA TRBJ1-2 TRBV19 TRBD1 CASRFNSRGIYGYTF TGTGCCAGTAGGTTCAACAGCAGGGGGATCTATGGCTACACCTTC
NA TRBJ2-7 TRBV2 NA CASKRALYEQYF TGTGCCAGCAAACGGGCCCTCTACGAGCAGTACTTC
few TRBJ2-4 TRBV15 NA CATSREQRGLNIQYF TGTGCCACCAGCAGAGAACAAAGGGGTTTGAACATTCAGTACTTC
few TRBJ1-5 TRBV10-3 NA CASSENSNQPQHF TGTGCCAGCAGTGAAAATAGCAATCAGCCCCAGCATTTT
few TRBJ1-5 TRBV19 TRBD1 CASIPGGSDQPQHF TGTGCCAGTATACCAGGGGGAAGCGATCAGCCCCAGCATTTT
NA TRBJ2-1 TRBV11-2 NA CASSSQVFNEQFF TGTGCCAGCAGCTCGCAGGTATTCAATGAGCAGTTCTTC
few TRBJ1-5 TRBV6-2/TRBV6-3 NA CASSYWGNQPQHF TGTGCCAGCAGTTACTGGGGCAATCAGCCCCAGCATTTT
NA TRBJ2-5 TRBV20-1 TRBD1 CSARPGTGGGETQYF TGCAGTGCTAGACCCGGGACAGGGGGCGGAGAGACCCAGTACTTC
NA TRBJ1-1 TRBV7-9 NA CASSLTGRQNTEAFF TGTGCCAGCAGCTTAACTGGACGGCAGAACACTGAAGCTTTCTTT
few TRBJ1-5 TRBV6-5 NA CASSYRTQGNQPQHF TGTGCCAGCAGTTATAGGACTCAGGGCAATCAGCCCCAGCATTTT
few TRBJ2-3 TRBV10-3 TRBD2 CAISSGLADTDTQYF TGTGCCATCAGCTCAGGACTAGCGGACACAGATACGCAGTATTTT
NA TRBJ2-1 TRBV20-1 TRBD2 CSATHGTSGRAGYNEQFF TGCAGTGCTACACACGGGACTAGCGGGAGGGCGGGGTACAATGAGCAGTTCTTC